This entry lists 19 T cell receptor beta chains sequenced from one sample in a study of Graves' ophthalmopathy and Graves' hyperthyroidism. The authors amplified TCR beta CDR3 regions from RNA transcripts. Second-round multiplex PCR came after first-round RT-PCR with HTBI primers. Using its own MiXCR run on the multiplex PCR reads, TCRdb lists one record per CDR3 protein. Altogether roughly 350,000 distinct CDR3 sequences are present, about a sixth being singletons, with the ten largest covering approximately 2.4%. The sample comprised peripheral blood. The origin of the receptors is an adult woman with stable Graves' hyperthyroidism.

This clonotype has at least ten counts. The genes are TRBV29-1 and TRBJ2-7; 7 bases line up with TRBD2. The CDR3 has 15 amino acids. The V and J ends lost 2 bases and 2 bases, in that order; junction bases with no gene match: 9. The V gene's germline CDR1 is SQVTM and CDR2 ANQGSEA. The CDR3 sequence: CSVERGDSGAYEQYF. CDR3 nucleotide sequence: TGCAGCGTTGAAAGGGGAGACAGCGGGGCCTACGAGCAGTACTTC.

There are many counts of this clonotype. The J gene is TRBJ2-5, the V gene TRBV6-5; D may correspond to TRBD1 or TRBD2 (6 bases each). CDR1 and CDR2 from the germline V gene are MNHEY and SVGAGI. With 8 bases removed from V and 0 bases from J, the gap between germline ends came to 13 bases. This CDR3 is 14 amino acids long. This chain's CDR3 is CASWRDKYQETQYF. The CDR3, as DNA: TGTGCCAGCTGGCGGGACAAGTACCAAGAGACCCAGTACTTC.

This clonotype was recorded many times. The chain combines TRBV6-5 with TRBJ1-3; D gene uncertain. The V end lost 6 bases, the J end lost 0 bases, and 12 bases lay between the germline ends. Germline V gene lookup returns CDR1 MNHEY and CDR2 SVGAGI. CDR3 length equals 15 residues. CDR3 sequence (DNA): TGTGCCAGCAGCCGTGACCGCAACTCTGGAAACACCATATATTTT. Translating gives CASSRDRNSGNTIYF.

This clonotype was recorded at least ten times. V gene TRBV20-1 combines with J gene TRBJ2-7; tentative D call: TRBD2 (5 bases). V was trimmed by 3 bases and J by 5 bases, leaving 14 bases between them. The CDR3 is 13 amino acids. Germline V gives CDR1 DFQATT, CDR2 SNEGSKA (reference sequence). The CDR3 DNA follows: TGCAGTGCTAGTGAGGGTCTGGGCGACGAGCAGTACTTC. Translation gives CSASEGLGDEQYF.

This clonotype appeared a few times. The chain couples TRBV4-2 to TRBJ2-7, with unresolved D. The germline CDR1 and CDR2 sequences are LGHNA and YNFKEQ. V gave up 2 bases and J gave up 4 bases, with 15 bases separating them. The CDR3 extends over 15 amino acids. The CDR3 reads CASSQRIESQYEQYF. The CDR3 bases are TGTGCCAGCAGCCAACGAATTGAATCGCAATACGAGCAGTACTTC.

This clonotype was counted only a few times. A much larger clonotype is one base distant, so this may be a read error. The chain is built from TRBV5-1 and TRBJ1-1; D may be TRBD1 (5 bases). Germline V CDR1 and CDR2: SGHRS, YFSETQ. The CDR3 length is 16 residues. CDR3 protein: CASSLGKGLTNAEAFF. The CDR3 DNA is TGCGCCAGCAGCTTGGGAAAGGGGCTGACGAACGCTGAAGCTTTCTTT.

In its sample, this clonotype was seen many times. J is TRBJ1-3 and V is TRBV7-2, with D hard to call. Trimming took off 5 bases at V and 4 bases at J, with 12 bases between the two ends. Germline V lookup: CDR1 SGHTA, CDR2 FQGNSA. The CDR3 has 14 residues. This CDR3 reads CASSPPPEGNTIYF. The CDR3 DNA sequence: TGTGCCAGCAGCCCACCCCCTGAGGGAAACACCATATATTTT.

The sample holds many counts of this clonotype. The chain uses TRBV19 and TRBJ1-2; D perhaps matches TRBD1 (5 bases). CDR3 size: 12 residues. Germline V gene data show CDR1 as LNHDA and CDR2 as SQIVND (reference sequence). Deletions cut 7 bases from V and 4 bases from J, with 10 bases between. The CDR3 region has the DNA TGTGCCAGTACCAAAGACAGCTATGGCTACACCTTC. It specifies CASTKDSYGYTF. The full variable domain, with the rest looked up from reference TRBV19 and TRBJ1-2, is DGGITQSPKYLFRKEGQNVTLSCEQNLNHDAMYWYRQDPGQGLRLIYYSQIVNDFQKGDIAEGYSVSREKKESFPLTVTSAQKNPTAFYLCASTKDSYGYTFGSGTRLTVV.

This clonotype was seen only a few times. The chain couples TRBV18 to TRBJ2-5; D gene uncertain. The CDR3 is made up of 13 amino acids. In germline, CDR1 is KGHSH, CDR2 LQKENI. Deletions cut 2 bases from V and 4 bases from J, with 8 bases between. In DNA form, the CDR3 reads TGTGCCAGCTCACCAAGCTTTGGAGAGACCCAGTACTTC. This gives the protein CASSPSFGETQYF.

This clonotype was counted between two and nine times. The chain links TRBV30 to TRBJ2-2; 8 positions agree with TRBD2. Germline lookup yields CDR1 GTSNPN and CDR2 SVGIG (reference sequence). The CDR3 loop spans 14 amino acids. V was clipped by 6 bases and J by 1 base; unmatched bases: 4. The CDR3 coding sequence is TGTGCCTGTCAGGGACTAGGGAACACCGGGGAGCTGTTTTTT. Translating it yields CACQGLGNTGELFF.

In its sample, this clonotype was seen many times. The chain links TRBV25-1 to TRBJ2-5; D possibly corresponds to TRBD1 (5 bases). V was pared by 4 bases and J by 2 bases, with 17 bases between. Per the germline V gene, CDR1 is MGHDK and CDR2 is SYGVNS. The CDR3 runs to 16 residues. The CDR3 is CASSASKGPKQETQYF. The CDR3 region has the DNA TGTGCCAGCAGTGCCTCCAAGGGGCCGAAGCAAGAGACCCAGTACTTC.

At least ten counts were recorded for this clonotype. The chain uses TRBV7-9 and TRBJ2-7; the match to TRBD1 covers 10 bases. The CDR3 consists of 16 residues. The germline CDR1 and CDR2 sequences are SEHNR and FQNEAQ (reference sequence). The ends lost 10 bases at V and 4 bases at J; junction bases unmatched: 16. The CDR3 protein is CATDADRQGAQYEQYF. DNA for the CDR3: TGTGCCACCGACGCCGACCGACAGGGGGCGCAATACGAGCAGTACTTC.

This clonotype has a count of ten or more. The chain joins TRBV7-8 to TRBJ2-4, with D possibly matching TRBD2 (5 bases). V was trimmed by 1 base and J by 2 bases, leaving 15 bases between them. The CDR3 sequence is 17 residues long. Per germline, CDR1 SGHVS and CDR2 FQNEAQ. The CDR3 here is CASSLVTGMESKNIQYF. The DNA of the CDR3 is TGTGCCAGCAGCTTAGTTACGGGAATGGAGTCCAAAAACATTCAGTACTTC.

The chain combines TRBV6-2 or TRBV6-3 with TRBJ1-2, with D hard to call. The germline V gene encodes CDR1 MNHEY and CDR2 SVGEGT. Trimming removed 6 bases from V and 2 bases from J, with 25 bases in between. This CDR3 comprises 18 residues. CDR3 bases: TGTGCCAGCAGACTCCGGGAAACTTCAGCATTCTTGAACTATGGCTACACCTTC. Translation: CASRLRETSAFLNYGYTF.

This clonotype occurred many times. The CDR3 DNA reads TGCGCCAGCCGAGAGGCTTACACTGAAGCTTTCTTT. The encoded protein is CASREAYTEAFF. The chain has TRBV5-1 and TRBJ1-1; unclear D gene. V was clipped by 7 bases and J by 3 bases, with 10 bases between them. The germline V gene encodes CDR1 SGHRS and CDR2 YFSETQ. The CDR3 extends over 12 amino acids.

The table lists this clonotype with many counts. The CDR3 bases are TGTGCCAGCAGGCGGGACGGCGCCTCCTACGAGCAGTACTTC. This codes for CASRRDGASYEQYF. This chain connects TRBV2 to TRBJ2-7; a weak D match, TRBD2 (6 bases). This CDR3 contains 14 residues. Germline V gives CDR1 SNHLY, CDR2 FYNNEI. Trimming cost V 6 bases and J 0 bases, with 12 bases left between them.

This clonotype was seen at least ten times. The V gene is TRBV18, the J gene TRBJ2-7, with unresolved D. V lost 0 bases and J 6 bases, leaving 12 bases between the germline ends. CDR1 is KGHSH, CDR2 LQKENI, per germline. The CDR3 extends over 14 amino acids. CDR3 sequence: CASSPPNGVVEQYF. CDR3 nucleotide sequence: TGTGCCAGCTCACCACCGAATGGGGTCGTCGAGCAGTACTTC.

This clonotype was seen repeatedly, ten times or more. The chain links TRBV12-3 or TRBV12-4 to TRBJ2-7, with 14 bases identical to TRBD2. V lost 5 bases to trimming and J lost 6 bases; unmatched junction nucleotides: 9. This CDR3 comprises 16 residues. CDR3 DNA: TGTGCCAGCAGTCTGGGATCGGGACTAGCGGGAGCCGAGCAGTACTTC. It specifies CASSLGSGLAGAEQYF.

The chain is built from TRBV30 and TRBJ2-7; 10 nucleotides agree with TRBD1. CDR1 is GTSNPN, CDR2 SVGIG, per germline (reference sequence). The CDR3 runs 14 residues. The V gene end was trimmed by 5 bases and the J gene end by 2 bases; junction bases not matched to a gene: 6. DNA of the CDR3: TGTGCCTGGGACCGAGGGACAGGGGCCTACGAGCAGTACTTC. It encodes CAWDRGTGAYEQYF.